This T cell receptor (beta chain) derives from a study of regulatory T cells in long-lasting Graves disease. Study background: Freshly diagnosed Graves' patients had used antithyroid drugs for under 3 months.

Study-level points and caveats: There were preferences for TRBV28, TRBJ1-2 and TRBJ2-5 in persistent disease.

This clonotype was seen once. Its antigen is as yet unknown. Germline-derived CDR1 and CDR2 are SGHAT and FQNNGV. V shed 5 bases and J 6 bases; nucleotides not matched to a gene: 9. The CDR3 runs 14 residues. CDR3 regions were amplified by Arm-PCR using iRepertoire HTBI primers to build TCR beta libraries. TCRdb itself ran the multiplex PCR reads through MiXCR, one entry per CDR3 protein. The table records about 240,000 distinct CDR3 sequences, over 20% of them present only once. As to time point: newly diagnosed GD, antithyroid drugs for less than 3 months. Following extraction of RNA from PBMCs, that RNA was used to make the TCR library. Investigators report Graves' disease was diagnosed under American Thyroid Association guidelines. Each patient gave 7.5 to 9 milliliters of EDTA-anticoagulated peripheral blood.

The material was peripheral blood mononuclear cells (PBMCs), obtained at new diagnosis, from a patient treated with antithyroid drugs. The source is a female donor with Graves disease. The V gene is TRBV11-2, the J gene TRBJ2-7, with 8 bases aligning to TRBD2. The CDR3 sequence: CASSIGLAIAEQYF. Written as DNA, the CDR3 is TGTGCCAGCAGCATAGGACTAGCTATCGCCGAGCAGTACTTC.